Presented here are 13 T cell receptor beta chains from one specimen sequenced in a study of control samples from healthy donors and cancer patients. Profiling relied on immunoSEQ multiplex PCR, and the TCRdb table lists in-frame clones only, not all of them. This sample yields 82,000 or so clones, of which around 94% are seen a single time; around 5% belongs to the top ten. Sequencing was done on a sample of blood. Receptors originate from a woman aged 18-35 years in good health.

The chain carries TRBV3-1 (or the pseudogene TRBV3-2) and TRBJ2-5; 8 bases agree with TRBD1. The CDR3 runs 15 residues. V was clipped by 4 bases and J by 2 bases; unmatched bases: 6. The germline V gene encodes CDR1 LGHDT and CDR2 YNNKEL (reference sequence). The CDR3 coding sequence is TGTGCCAGCAGCCTAAGGACAGGGTGGCAAGAGACCCAGTACTTC. The encoded protein is CASSLRTGWQETQYF.

The chain has TRBV27 and TRBJ1-1; tentative D call: TRBD1 (5 bases). V lost 0 bases and J lost 8, with 10 bases in between. Germline CDR1 is MNHEY and CDR2 is SMNVEV (reference sequence). The CDR3 has 13 residues. The CDR3 DNA follows: TGTGCCAGCAGTTTATCGGGTTGGGGCGAAGCTTTCTTT. Translation: CASSLSGWGEAFF.

This chain joins TRBV5-8 and TRBJ2-7, with a weak D call TRBD2 (6 bases). Trimming left V 0 bases short and J 3 bases short, with 13 bases between. The CDR3 consists of 15 residues. Germline CDR1 and CDR2: SGHTS and YDEGEE. The CDR3 loop reads CASSLEGSGSYEQYF. As DNA, the CDR3 is TGTGCCAGCAGCTTGGAAGGTTCCGGGAGCTACGAGCAGTACTTC.

This clone was counted between two and nine times. This chain links TRBV21-1 with TRBJ1-1; the D call TRBD1 from the table was never checked on the DNA. TRBV21-1 is given as a pseudogene. This CDR3 comprises 16 residues. CDR3 sequence: CASSKGTGEDGTEAFF. The CDR3 DNA sequence: TGTGCCAGCAGCAAAGGGACAGGGGAAGACGGCACTGAAGCTTTCTTT.

The rearrangement links TRBV5-6 to TRBJ2-6; unclear D gene. Germline loops: CDR1 SGHDT, CDR2 YYEEEE. CDR3 length equals 17 residues. V lost 0 bases and J lost 0, with 10 bases in between. The CDR3 nucleotides read TGTGCCAGCAGCTTGGGACACGTATACTCTGGGGCCAACGTCCTGACTTTC. Translation: CASSLGHVYSGANVLTF.

V and J are TRBV5-6 and TRBJ1-6, with 7 bases lining up with TRBD1. V was clipped by 4 bases and J by 7 bases; unmatched bases: 8. Germline-derived CDR1 and CDR2 are SGHDT and YYEEEE. This CDR3 is built from 15 residues. The CDR3 bases are TGTGCCAGCAGCCCCCGACAGGGAAAGAATTCACCCCTCCACTTT. Translating it yields CASSPRQGKNSPLHF.

The chain recombines TRBV20-1 with TRBJ1-2, with D unclear. The CDR3 covers 13 residues. CDR1 and CDR2 from the germline V gene are DFQATT and SNEGSKA (reference sequence). The V gene lost 3 bases and the J gene lost 0 bases, with 8 bases spanning the gap. CDR3 nucleotides: TGCAGTGCTAGTAAGGATTCTAACTATGGCTACACCTTC. Protein product: CSASKDSNYGYTF.

This clone was counted a single time. The chain has TRBV28 and TRBJ2-1; D possibly uses TRBD1 or TRBD2 (7 bases each). The germline V gene encodes CDR1 MDHEN and CDR2 SYDVKM. The CDR3 sequence is 15 residues long. Trimming pared 5 bases from V and 4 bases from J, leaving 15 bases between. CDR3 in DNA: TGTGCCAGCAGTAAGACAGGGAGGGTATACAATGAGCAGTTCTTC. It encodes CASSKTGRVYNEQFF.

The chain has TRBV6-2 or TRBV6-3 and TRBJ2-1; a weak D match, TRBD2 (6 bases). The CDR3 is 16 residues long. Germline V CDR1 and CDR2: MNHEY, SVGEGT. The germline V and J ends were trimmed by 5 bases and 6 bases, with 20 bases remaining between them. CDR3: CASSLVGPGGGNEQFF. The CDR3 region has the DNA TGTGCCAGCAGTCTAGTTGGCCCCGGGGGAGGCAATGAGCAGTTCTTC.

The chain has TRBV11-1 and TRBJ2-7; possibly TRBD2 for D (5 bases). The CDR3 has 12 residues. Looked up from germline, CDR1 is SGHAT and CDR2 is FQDESV (reference sequence). V was cut by 2 bases and J by 6 bases, with 8 bases left in between. The CDR3: CASSLSGGEQYF. DNA for the CDR3: TGTGCCAGCAGCTTATCAGGAGGCGAGCAGTACTTC.

The CDR3 loop is CASSYQGTENNEQFF. The CDR3 nucleotides are TGTGCCAGCAGTTACCAAGGGACAGAGAACAATGAGCAGTTCTTC. This chain uses TRBV6-7 with TRBJ2-1, with 7 bases identical to TRBD1. TRBV6-7 is recorded as an ORF, its role being uncertain. The CDR3 is 15 residues long. The V gene end was trimmed by 2 bases and the J gene end by 5 bases; junction bases not matched to a gene: 6.

This sequence joins TRBV5-4 and TRBJ2-1; 10 bases are shared with TRBD1. With V trimmed by 7 bases and J by 8 bases, 15 bases remained unmatched. Germline CDR1 SGHNT, CDR2 YYREEE (reference sequence). The CDR3 loop spans 16 amino acids. DNA of the CDR3: TGTGCCAGCCATAAAACAATAGGGACAGGGGACGATGAGCAGTTCTTC. Translation: CASHKTIGTGDDEQFF.

This clone showed up just once. V usage is TRBV6-5 and J usage is TRBJ1-4; 7 bases map to TRBD1. Germline-derived CDR1 and CDR2 are MNHEY and SVGAGI. This CDR3 has 15 residues. J was trimmed by 7 bases and V by 10 bases; bases with no gene match: 15. CDR3 amino acids: CATSQQTGKGEKLFF. For the CDR3, the DNA is TGTGCCACCAGCCAACAGACAGGGAAGGGTGAAAAACTGTTTTTT.